Listed here are 4 T cell receptor beta chains from one sample, sequenced in a study of shared clonotypes between healthy human individuals. This table comes from immunoSEQ multiplex PCR, and its TCRdb copy is limited to in-frame clones, with some not included. The sample carries over a million clones, 98% recorded once. Sequencing was done on a sample of naive CD4+ T cells sorted from blood. As to subset: CD45RA+ positively selected. The receptors shown here come from a man aged 25-45 years in good health.

The chain employs TRBV5-1 and TRBJ2-1, with D uncertain. CDR1 and CDR2 from the germline V gene are SGHRS and YFSETQ. The V end was cut by 0 bases, the J end by 6 bases, with 10 bases between. The CDR3 is made up of 14 amino acids. The CDR3 sequence: CASSLAASLNEQFF. For the CDR3, the DNA is TGCGCCAGCAGCTTGGCTGCGAGTCTCAATGAGCAGTTCTTC.

The chain recombines TRBV5-8 with TRBJ1-5, with D tentatively TRBD1 (5 bases). The CDR3 totals 16 residues. Germline CDR1 SGHTS, CDR2 YDEGEE. Trimming left V 4 bases short and J 4 bases short, with 18 bases between. In DNA, the CDR3 is TGTGCCAGCAGCGGGCCAGAGGGGAGATCAAATCAGCCCCAGCATTTT. Its translation is CASSGPEGRSNQPQHF. Full variable domain (rest looked up from reference TRBV5-8 and TRBJ1-5): EAGVTQSPTHLIKTRGQQATLRCSPISGHTSVYWYQQALGLGLQFLLWYDEGEERNRGNFPPRFSGRQFPNYSSELNVNALELEDSALYLCASSGPEGRSNQPQHFGDGTRLSIL.

The CDR3 sequence: CASSEWLAGGFEQFF. In DNA form, the CDR3 reads TGTGCCAGCAGTGAATGGCTAGCGGGAGGGTTTGAGCAGTTCTTC. V usage is TRBV6-1 and J usage is TRBJ2-1; TRBD2 matches at 12 bases. Germline V gene lookup returns CDR1 MNHNS and CDR2 SASEGT. The CDR3 is made up of 15 amino acids. Trimming cost V 2 bases and J 9 bases; bases outside gene matches: 5.

The V call is TRBV2, the J call TRBJ1-1; weak D call: TRBD1 (6 bases). The CDR3 covers 13 residues. The germline V gene has CDR1 SNHLY and CDR2 FYNNEI. Deletions cut 7 bases from V and 3 bases from J, with 12 bases between. The CDR3 DNA sequence: TGTGCCAGCATGTTGGGGGCCGACACTGAAGCTTTCTTT. Its translation is CASMLGADTEAFF.